This TCR beta chain was sequenced during a study of cytomegalovirus exposure and HLA in healthy donors (TCRdb year 2017). Notes on the research overall: In an earlier analysis of some 610 of the donors, 250 to 300 Gb of sequence data and some 100 million unique TCR beta sequences from 150 million to 200 million T cells were reported. An early release covering approximately 600 HLA-typed donors comprised around 300 gigabases of sequencing data and approximately 85 million unique TCR sequences. Of the approximately 400 genotyped donors, approximately 83% fell in the genetic ancestry cluster associated with self-reported Caucasian donors. The study aimed to test whether signatures of past pathogen exposure could be identified by cataloging public T cell receptors. Using immunosequencing, the study profiled T cell repertoires from around 670 subjects and related those repertoires to cytomegalovirus serostatus. Along with the roughly 670-subject first cohort, a separate validation cohort of 120 different subjects was used. To predict cytomegalovirus infection status, the study combined high-throughput TCR immunosequencing, statistical association of individual TCRs with disease status, and machine learning. To study patterns of TCR occurrence, a later analysis re-analyzed previously published TCR beta repertoires from 666 donors and added high-resolution HLA genotyping. The later analysis used no new phenotypic data to find candidate immune exposures, relying instead on TCR beta sequences and their occurrence across donors. An earlier analysis of approximately 630 of the donors applied high-throughput TCR beta sequencing to assess whether each TCR beta V gene segment acted as functional or pseudogenic. Donor age, sex, ethnicity and CMV serostatus were compiled together with the repertoire data. Genome-wide SNP genotypes for about 65% of the 666 donors were used in a later genetic analysis, which treated that subset as a discovery cohort. Every discovery cohort repertoire had been produced on one sequencing platform. Class I and class II HLA loci were covered by the typing at four-digit resolution. The number of typed donors differed by locus: 629-630 for A, B, C, DRB1 and DQB1; approximately 520 for DQA1; approximately 600 for DPA1; and 450 to 480 for DPB1. Roughly 5 DR-DQ haplotypes were handled as single units for association and clustering because linkage in the cohort was strong. Among roughly 400 genotyped donors of the cohort, an average of roughly 230,000 unique TCR beta nucleotide sequences was sequenced per donor, of which about 20% were non-productive.

About this clone: What antigen it recognizes has not been identified. Base qualities are not at hand, and no much larger clone is one base apart.

The cohort consisted of fewer than 700 healthy bone marrow donors. Cohort members were all nominally healthy when sampled, although unrecorded immune exposures were likely present. The donor was CMV seronegative and belonged to the group of several hundred seronegative cohort members. A peripheral blood sample was collected from each donor, and TCR beta sequencing was performed on peripheral blood mononuclear cells. Genomic DNA was extracted from the blood cell samples with the Qiagen DNeasy Blood Extraction Kit. Library method: the immunoSEQ multiplex PCR assay. A mixture of 60 forward primers for TCR Vbeta segments and 13 reverse primers for TCR Jbeta segments was used in the multiplex PCR. The CDR3 region of rearranged TCR beta genes was amplified from genomic DNA by a multiplex PCR assay. On the Illumina HiSeq System, the amplified TCR beta libraries were sequenced as 87-base-pair reads. Per the source publication's procedure: In a later analysis, about 80 million unique TCR beta chains were counted across the roughly 670 repertoires, and roughly 11 million of these chains were shared by at least two donors. A nearest-neighbor algorithm error-corrected the raw reads and collapsed the reads into unique sequences, merging closely related sequences to remove PCR and sequencing errors. CDR3 sequences were aligned to IMGT reference sequences to assign V, D and J gene segments. For a sequence to be retained, a match of at least six nucleotides was required to both a V gene segment and a J gene segment. Rearrangements were classified as productive when the CDR3 lacked stop codons and remained in frame with V and J, and all other rearrangements were classified as non-productive. CDR3 was defined by IMGT convention, running from the second conserved V-encoded cysteine to the conserved J-encoded phenylalanine. Sequences without an unambiguous match to a single V gene segment were excluded from the earlier analysis of several hundred of the donors. In an earlier analysis of roughly 600 of the donors, a V segment was called functional when productive rearrangements were above 56.7%, and segregating when the standard deviation between donors exceeded 5%. A statistical classification framework was built to diagnose cytomegalovirus status from the catalog of TCR beta chain sequences. In a later analysis, V and J genes were assigned by comparing TCR nucleotide sequences against IMGT/GENE-DB human TR gene sequences. A later analysis assigned CDR3 sequences and most-parsimonious VDJ recombination scenarios with the TCRdist pipeline. In a later analysis, each TCR beta chain was defined by its CDR3 amino acid sequence together with its V-gene family, and reads without a unique V-gene family were excluded. In a later analysis, approximately 640 highly shared, low-generation-probability nucleotide sequences were removed to address suspected cross-contamination and a sequencing artifact. In a later analysis, a clonal expansion index for each public chain was calculated from normalized within-repertoire ranks of inferred template counts. In a later analysis, generation probabilities were computed with a VDJ recombination model fitted to out-of-frame rearrangements, and the resulting probabilities were checked against IGoR. In a later analysis, TCR-TCR, TCR-HLA and TCR-CMV co-occurrence was scored with hypergeometric tests, and a repertoire-size bias correction was applied to TCR pairs. To estimate false discovery rates, a later analysis permuted the HLA or CMV assignments 20 times. A later analysis grouped co-occurring TCRs with DBSCAN, adding TCRdist sequence similarity when clustering within HLA-allele-positive subsets. For co-occurrence clustering, repertoires with fewer than 30,000 or more than 120,000 public chains were excluded, along with four to six repertoires with anomalous nucleotide sharing. Imported from immuneACCESS, the table was reduced by TCRdb to in-frame sequences with V and J called. These copies leave out some clones; in studies compared against another copy, an unresolved V gene accounts for under half, and the cause of the remainder is not known. That table furnishes V, J and clone size, whereas the DNA furnished D and trimming. Across this sample there are about 99,000 clones, with roughly 80% seen only once. The ten largest clones add up to around 3.6% of the sample.

Overall results and qualifications from the work: Compared with equally common non-associated chains, HLA-associated TCR beta chains in a later analysis were more clonally expanded and had lower generation probabilities. A further reported finding was that TCR beta sequences accurately predicted the HLA-A and HLA-B alleles for most subjects in the first cohort. A later analysis found that TCR association rates varied across HLA loci, with DRB1 alleles showing the most associated TCRs and HLA-C alleles the fewest. The cohort was sequenced for TCR beta chains only, and without alpha or paired-chain data the features that could be detected were limited. Seventeen rarely observed V segments, including chromosome 9 orphons, were excluded from the earlier analysis of approximately 500 of the donors because counts were too low. In a later analysis, 16,951 TCR beta sequences were associated with specific HLA alleles at a false discovery rate of 0.05. Cytomegalovirus status was reported to be diagnosed by the classifier with high specificity and sensitivity in both the original and validation cohorts. In an earlier analysis of some 640 of the donors, most TCR beta V segments were observed in productive rearrangements about 90% or about 30% of the time, broadly matching IMGT annotations. Compared with the 666-donor mean, donors in an Asian-associated ancestry cluster had fewer N-insertions in productive TCRs, according to a later genetic analysis. The 87-base-pair reads could not distinguish some IMGT-functional V segments, including TRBV6-2 and TRBV6-3, so those segments were excluded. Correlated functional status among segregating V segments might reflect linkage disequilibrium, but an unknown experimental factor could not be ruled out. Strong co-occurrence of HLA alleles, especially DR and DQ, made assigning TCR associations to individual alleles difficult. In a later analysis, several top co-occurrence clusters were reported to appear linked to parvovirus B19, influenza, CMV and Epstein-Barr virus. Most TCR sequences were observed very rarely across donors, whereas some public TCRs were present in many individuals. In a later genetic analysis, a missense DCLRE1C variant was associated with V-gene and J-gene trimming of TCR beta chains, and the association was replicated in an independent cohort. The only immune exposure information available for the cohort was CMV serostatus. In vitro tests confirmed that a few of the cytomegalovirus-associated TCR beta chains recognize cytomegalovirus antigens. Presence/absence analyses assumed roughly uniform sequencing depth across donors, an assumption that may not hold. The sequencing pipeline was judged likely to have produced a cluster of highly shared sequence variants as a technical artifact. The authors suggested that the approach could potentially be extended to other disease states and immunological phenotypes. According to a later analysis, most CMV-associated TCR beta chains appeared to be HLA-restricted, and the HLA associations seemed to be driven largely by CMV exposure. A total of around 150 TCR beta chains were listed by the study as associated with cytomegalovirus. Because HLA typing was unavailable for some donors at each locus, only the typed subset was used in association tests.

CDR1 and CDR2, per the germline V gene, are SGHRS and YFSETQ. Deletion took 0 bases off V and 4 bases off J, with a span of 13 bases between the germline ends. The CDR3 sequence holds 16 residues, the cysteine and phenylalanine included. Only the CDR3 portion is preserved as DNA: 48 bases, with reading frame beginning at the first base. The rearranged segments are TRBV5-1 and TRBJ2-2, with TRBD2 perhaps the D gene, on 5 matching bases. The source is a man between 35 and 55 years old in good health and CMV-seronegative. Sequencing was performed on PBMCs. Here the CDR3 is given as CASSLGVAPATGELFF. The bases are TGCGCCAGCAGCTTGGGAGTAGCGCCAGCCACCGGGGAGCTGTTTTTT.